Below, one TCR beta chain is given with its context. Its antigen is not identified. The CDR3 covers 15 residues. Germline CDR1 and CDR2: SGHDN and FVKESK. Losses at the gene ends were 3 bases for V and 3 bases for J; bases not matched to a gene: 1. The data were produced by immunoSEQ multiplex PCR, yet TCRdb's version contains in-frame clones alone and is incomplete. This repertoire shows 30,000 to 40,000 clones, approximately 89% found once; its top ten account for around 9.8%. This sample is drawn from a study of OX40 agonist ivuxolimab in advanced cancers. On the study more broadly: The drug used for patients, ivuxolimab, was an agonistic anti-OX40 (CD134) antibody. Patients receiving dose escalation had hepatocellular carcinoma, melanoma, renal cell or head and neck cancer.

Broader study findings: At doses 0.1 to 3.0 mg/kg, CD4+ and CD8+ clones expanded.

Sequenced here: CD4+ or CD8+ T cells sorted from blood, sampled in a trial of the OX40 agonist ivuxolimab. The rearrangement links TRBV14 to TRBJ2-2, with 10 bases fitting TRBD2. The clonotype comes from an adult with an advanced solid tumor such as melanoma, head and neck, liver or kidney cancer. The CDR3 loop reads CASSQTSGYTGELFF. The CDR3 coding sequence is TGTGCCAGCAGCCAGACTAGCGGGTACACCGGGGAGCTGTTTTTT.